Listed below are T cell receptor beta chains from one sample, sequenced in a study of T cell repertoires in cytomegalovirus infection. Using its own MiXCR run on the reads, TCRdb lists one record per CDR3 protein. The profile shows 310,000 or so distinct CDR3 sequences, under 20% of them singletons. The source material was PBMCs. Every receptor here comes from a human donor in good health (CMV status not recorded). Some clones in this sample may be carry-over from other donors' samples. Both conserved end residues are part of each CDR3. D genes are given only for firm matches. The listing skips clone size in some rows; elsewhere it reads once, few, many or a size class.

CDR3 protein: CASSESGSHYGYTF
CDR3 DNA: TGTGCCAGCAGTGAGTCCGGCAGCCACTATGGCTACACCTTC
D gene: NA
V gene: TRBV2
clone size: many
J gene: TRBJ1-2

CDR3 protein: CASSRSPSDTQYF
CDR3 DNA: TGTGCCAGCAGCCGGAGCCCTTCAGATACGCAGTATTTT
D gene: NA
V gene: TRBV7-9
clone size: NA
J gene: TRBJ2-3

CDR3 protein: CASSEYRTGAADGELFF
CDR3 DNA: TGTGCCAGCAGTGAATATCGGACAGGGGCGGCGGACGGGGAGCTGTTTTTT
D gene: TRBD1
V gene: TRBV25-1
clone size: many
J gene: TRBJ2-2

CDR3 protein: CSASGGAETQYF
CDR3 DNA: TGCAGTGCCAGCGGGGGGGCGGAGACCCAGTACTTC
D gene: TRBD2
V gene: TRBV20-1
clone size: few
J gene: TRBJ2-5

CDR3 protein: CASSLLGSTYEQYF
CDR3 DNA: TGTGCCAGCAGTTTACTCGGGTCTACCTACGAGCAGTACTTC
D gene: NA
V gene: TRBV27
clone size: NA
J gene: TRBJ2-7

CDR3 protein: CASSSGLADYNEQFF
CDR3 DNA: TGTGCCAGCAGCTCGGGACTAGCGGATTACAATGAGCAGTTCTTC
D gene: TRBD2
V gene: TRBV7-2
clone size: many
J gene: TRBJ2-1

CDR3 protein: CASSQERNRGRSYEQYF
CDR3 DNA: TGCGCCAGCAGCCAAGAAAGGAACAGGGGGCGTTCCTACGAGCAGTACTTC
D gene: TRBD1
V gene: TRBV4-1
clone size: many
J gene: TRBJ2-7

CDR3 protein: CASIREVISGANVLTF
CDR3 DNA: TGTGCCAGCATCCGGGAAGTAATCTCTGGGGCCAACGTCCTGACTTTC
D gene: NA
V gene: TRBV2
clone size: many
J gene: TRBJ2-6

CDR3 protein: CASSYSGRVTYEQYF
CDR3 DNA: TGTGCCAGCAGTTACTCGGGCAGGGTCACCTACGAGCAGTACTTC
D gene: NA
V gene: TRBV6-5
clone size: few
J gene: TRBJ2-7

CDR3 protein: CASSSRDRGPPSETQYF
CDR3 DNA: TGTGCCAGCAGCTCCCGGGACAGGGGGCCTCCATCAGAGACCCAGTACTTC
D gene: TRBD1
V gene: TRBV5-5
clone size: few
J gene: TRBJ2-5

CDR3 protein: CATSRERQDLRLVVHEQYF
CDR3 DNA: TGTGCCACCAGCAGAGAGCGACAGGATCTGCGGTTGGTGGTACACGAGCAGTACTTC
D gene: NA
V gene: TRBV15
clone size: NA
J gene: TRBJ2-7

CDR3 protein: CASSVDPLAGVFGEQFF
CDR3 DNA: TGTGCCAGCAGCGTAGACCCCCTAGCGGGGGTGTTTGGTGAGCAGTTCTTC
D gene: TRBD2
V gene: TRBV9
clone size: NA
J gene: TRBJ2-1

CDR3 protein: CASFGGGLLDTQYF
CDR3 DNA: TGTGCCAGCTTTGGCGGGGGCCTCTTAGATACGCAGTATTTT
D gene: NA
V gene: TRBV6-1
clone size: NA
J gene: TRBJ2-3

CDR3 protein: CASSFLTPPNGYTF
CDR3 DNA: TGTGCCAGCAGTTTTCTCACACCGCCGAACGGCTACACCTTC
D gene: NA
V gene: TRBV12-3/TRBV12-4
clone size: few
J gene: TRBJ1-2

CDR3 protein: CASGRPLAAGGFSPTDTQYF
CDR3 DNA: TGTGCCAGTGGACGTCCGTTGGCAGCGGGGGGGTTTTCACCCACAGATACGCAGTATTTT
D gene: TRBD2
V gene: TRBV11-2
clone size: many
J gene: TRBJ2-3

CDR3 protein: CATSVDRGSGNTIYF
CDR3 DNA: TGTGCCACCAGCGTTGACAGGGGCTCTGGAAACACCATATATTTT
D gene: TRBD1
V gene: TRBV15
clone size: few
J gene: TRBJ1-3

CDR3 protein: CASSLNWGQGDYEQYF
CDR3 DNA: TGTGCCAGCAGCTTGAATTGGGGACAGGGGGACTACGAGCAGTACTTC
D gene: TRBD1
V gene: TRBV11-3
clone size: few
J gene: TRBJ2-7

CDR3 protein: CASSLGLAELYNEQFF
CDR3 DNA: TGTGCCAGCAGCTTAGGCCTAGCGGAACTCTACAATGAGCAGTTCTTC
D gene: TRBD2
V gene: TRBV7-4
clone size: NA
J gene: TRBJ2-1

CDR3 protein: CASRALEVLAGPKNIQYF
CDR3 DNA: TGTGCCAGCAGGGCCCTAGAGGTGCTAGCTGGACCAAAAAACATTCAGTACTTC
D gene: NA
V gene: TRBV12-3/TRBV12-4
clone size: many
J gene: TRBJ2-4

CDR3 protein: CASSRARGSPKFF
CDR3 DNA: TGTGCCAGCAGTCGCGCCCGGGGCTCACCGAAGTTCTTC
D gene: NA
V gene: TRBV12-3/TRBV12-4
clone size: few
J gene: TRBJ2-1

CDR3 protein: CASSQVQGLSPNGYGYTF
CDR3 DNA: TGTGCCAGCAGCCAAGTCCAGGGTTTATCTCCTAACGGCTATGGCTACACCTTC
D gene: NA
V gene: TRBV4-2
clone size: many
J gene: TRBJ1-2

CDR3 protein: CASSGQGQFAEHF
CDR3 DNA: TGTGCCAGCAGCGGACAGGGACAGTTCGCCGAGCATTTT
D gene: TRBD1
V gene: TRBV28
clone size: few
J gene: TRBJ1-5

CDR3 protein: CASSYTRQGINIQYF
CDR3 DNA: TGTGCCAGCAGTTACACTAGACAGGGTATAAACATTCAGTACTTC
D gene: TRBD1
V gene: TRBV6-2/TRBV6-3
clone size: NA
J gene: TRBJ2-4

CDR3 protein: CASSRTGTGSYEQYF
CDR3 DNA: TGTGCCAGCAGTCGCACCGGGACAGGATCCTACGAGCAGTACTTC
D gene: TRBD1
V gene: TRBV6-2/TRBV6-3
clone size: NA
J gene: TRBJ2-7

CDR3 protein: CASSYRLQGAYQETQYF
CDR3 DNA: TGTGCCAGCAGCTACCGACTACAGGGGGCGTACCAAGAGACCCAGTACTTC
D gene: TRBD1
V gene: TRBV7-2
clone size: NA
J gene: TRBJ2-5

CDR3 protein: CASSERTYQPQHF
CDR3 DNA: TGTGCCAGCAGTGAAAGGACTTATCAGCCCCAGCATTTT
D gene: NA
V gene: TRBV6-1
clone size: many
J gene: TRBJ1-5

CDR3 protein: CAISVPMPSGAYQFF
CDR3 DNA: TGTGCCATCAGTGTACCGATGCCTAGCGGGGCCTATCAGTTCTTC
D gene: TRBD2
V gene: TRBV10-3
clone size: few
J gene: TRBJ2-1

CDR3 protein: CASSRAGTGLEQYF
CDR3 DNA: TGTGCCAGCAGCCGCGCTGGGACAGGGCTCGAGCAGTACTTC
D gene: TRBD1
V gene: TRBV28
clone size: NA
J gene: TRBJ2-7

CDR3 protein: CASSLLTRGSDEQFF
CDR3 DNA: TGTGCCAGCAGCTTATTAACACGGGGGTCCGATGAGCAGTTCTTC
D gene: NA
V gene: TRBV7-6
clone size: NA
J gene: TRBJ2-1

CDR3 protein: CASSSYRGLRDYGYTF
CDR3 DNA: TGTGCCAGCAGCTCTTATCGCGGCCTCCGGGACTATGGCTACACCTTC
D gene: NA
V gene: TRBV7-9
clone size: NA
J gene: TRBJ1-2

CDR3 protein: CASSLSGDSGVWGNTEAFF
CDR3 DNA: TGCGCCAGCAGCTTGTCCGGGGACAGCGGCGTATGGGGGAACACTGAAGCTTTCTTT
D gene: TRBD1
V gene: TRBV5-1
clone size: few
J gene: TRBJ1-1

CDR3 protein: CASSSRSPGGETQYF
CDR3 DNA: TGTGCCAGCAGTTCGAGATCCCCAGGGGGAGAGACCCAGTACTTC
D gene: TRBD1
V gene: TRBV28
clone size: many
J gene: TRBJ2-5

CDR3 protein: CASSLAPGLDNSPLHF
CDR3 DNA: TGTGCCAGCAGCTTAGCGCCAGGGCTTGATAATTCACCCCTCCACTTT
D gene: NA
V gene: TRBV7-8
clone size: few
J gene: TRBJ1-6

CDR3 protein: CASSLTAETNTEAFF
CDR3 DNA: TGTGCCAGCAGTTTAACAGCAGAGACAAACACTGAAGCTTTCTTT
D gene: NA
V gene: TRBV28
clone size: NA
J gene: TRBJ1-1

CDR3 protein: CASSGGVSSYNSPLHF
CDR3 DNA: TGCGCCAGTAGCGGCGGGGTCAGCTCCTATAATTCACCCCTCCACTTT
D gene: NA
V gene: TRBV5-1
clone size: many
J gene: TRBJ1-6

CDR3 protein: CSARGGRDSYNEQFF
CDR3 DNA: TGCAGTGCCAGAGGGGGGAGAGACTCCTACAATGAGCAGTTCTTC
D gene: NA
V gene: TRBV20-1
clone size: many
J gene: TRBJ2-1

CDR3 protein: CASSSGTSGSNTGELFF
CDR3 DNA: TGCGCCAGCAGCTCTGGGACTAGCGGGTCTAACACCGGGGAGCTGTTTTTT
D gene: TRBD2
V gene: TRBV5-1
clone size: many
J gene: TRBJ2-2

CDR3 protein: CATSVKGGTYNEQFF
CDR3 DNA: TGTGCCACCAGTGTTAAGGGGGGCACCTACAATGAGCAGTTCTTC
D gene: NA
V gene: TRBV24-1
clone size: many
J gene: TRBJ2-1

CDR3 protein: CASSLRAWGRHGYTF
CDR3 DNA: TGTGCCAGCAGTTTAAGGGCATGGGGGAGGCATGGCTACACCTTC
D gene: NA
V gene: TRBV12-3/TRBV12-4
clone size: many
J gene: TRBJ1-2

CDR3 protein: CASRPPGADYYGYTF
CDR3 DNA: TGTGCCAGCAGGCCGCCTGGGGCGGATTACTATGGCTACACCTTC
D gene: NA
V gene: TRBV7-9
clone size: many
J gene: TRBJ1-2

CDR3 protein: CASSQGTGSSNNEKLFF
CDR3 DNA: TGTGCCAGCAGCCAAGGGACAGGTTCCTCGAACAATGAAAAACTGTTTTTT
D gene: TRBD1
V gene: TRBV4-2
clone size: few
J gene: TRBJ1-4

CDR3 protein: CASSSRPTGGVRNTIYF
CDR3 DNA: TGTGCCAGCAGCTCGCGACCGACAGGGGGCGTTAGAAACACCATATATTTT
D gene: TRBD1
V gene: TRBV7-2
clone size: many
J gene: TRBJ1-3